This passage covers 3 T cell receptor beta chains from one sample sequenced in a study of shared clonotypes between healthy human individuals. The table came from immunoSEQ multiplex PCR; TCRdb's copy has only in-frame clones and leaves some out. This table has about 510,000 clones, roughly 78% appearing once. Sequencing used PBMCs. Every receptor here comes from a woman aged 35 to 49 in good health. Some clones in this sample may be carry-over from other donors' samples.

V is TRBV19 and J is TRBJ2-7; the D gene is possibly TRBD1 (6 bases). The CDR3 extends over 15 amino acids. V lost 2 bases and J lost 2, with 13 bases in between. Germline CDR1 reads LNHDA; CDR2 reads SQIVND (reference sequence). The DNA of the CDR3 is TGTGCCAGTAGTATATACTTCCAGGGGCCCTACGAGCAGTACTTC. Its translation: CASSIYFQGPYEQYF.

The chain uses TRBV18 and TRBJ1-1, with 9 bases identical to TRBD1. The CDR3 runs 17 residues. V was clipped by 8 bases and J by 4 bases; unmatched bases: 17. Germline V gene data show CDR1 as KGHSH and CDR2 as LQKENI. This chain's CDR3 is CASTLEGNRDRATEAFF. The CDR3, as DNA: TGTGCCAGCACGTTGGAAGGGAACCGGGACAGGGCCACTGAAGCTTTCTTT.

This clone has a handful of counts. This chain joins TRBV28 and TRBJ2-1, with unresolved D. V was shortened by 8 bases and J by 3 bases, with 5 bases between the two germline ends. This CDR3 spans 11 amino acids. CDR1 is MDHEN, CDR2 SYDVKM, per germline. The CDR3 loop is CASADYNEQFF. The CDR3 DNA reads TGTGCCAGCGCGGACTACAATGAGCAGTTCTTC. Using reference TRBV28 and TRBJ2-1 for the parts outside the CDR3, the full variable domain is DVKVTQSSRYLVKRTGEKVFLECVQDMDHENMFWYRQDPGLGLRLIYFSYDVKMKEKGDIPEGYSVSREKKERFSLILESASTNQTSMYLCASADYNEQFFGPGTRLTVL.